This TCR beta chain was captured in a study of blood T cell repertoires in COVID-19. Study-level information: The study drew acute and convalescent COVID-19 samples from the United States, Italy and Spain. From T cells, B-cell-depleted T cells, or PBMCs came the material, which was cDNA or gDNA.

Germline V gene lookup returns CDR1 MNHNY and CDR2 SVGAGI (reference sequence). The CDR3 is 14 residues long. The ends were cut back, 7 bases at V and 3 bases at J, with 13 bases in the middle. Original data processing: Amplification with reference gene primers provided the estimates of nucleated cell counts. Assay used: immunoSEQ multiplex PCR; TCRdb lists only in-frame clones, some missing. V and J calls and clone size are given by that table; D and trimming were obtained from the DNA. Of some 210,000 clones detected, 83% appear once; the ten largest clones hold less than 3%. This receptor was identified in a man aged 50 or older with active or convalescent COVID-19. Sequenced sample: peripheral blood. V gene TRBV6-6 combines with J gene TRBJ1-5, with D uncertain. The DNA for the CDR3 is TGTGCCAGCAAGGTCCAGGTCTCCAATCAGCCCCAGCATTTT. Protein: CASKVQVSNQPQHF.